A single sample gave rise to the 20 T cell receptor beta chains below, sequenced in a study of T cells in localized non-small cell lung cancer. The method was immunoSEQ multiplex PCR; TCRdb's version includes in-frame clones alone and lacks a portion of them. The sample lists 45,000 to 50,000 clones; around 86% were seen once. Sequenced material: PBMCs, taken before any cancer treatment. Receptors were obtained from a man aged 40 to 70 with stage II lung adenocarcinoma.

This clone was seen more than once but under ten times. This chain connects TRBV7-2 to TRBJ2-2; 7 positions agree with TRBD1. V dropped 2 bases and J dropped 6; count of bases not matched to a gene: 6. This CDR3 is 15 amino acids long. Germline V CDR1 and CDR2: SGHTA, FQGNSA. This CDR3 reads CASSLNPRGSGELFF. The CDR3, as DNA: TGTGCCAGCAGCTTAAATCCCAGGGGGTCCGGGGAGCTGTTTTTT.

The chain links TRBV7-9 to TRBJ2-3; tentative D call: TRBD1 (5 bases). This CDR3 spans 13 amino acids. V shed 3 bases and J shed 6 bases, with 10 bases lying between them. Germline V CDR1 and CDR2: SEHNR, FQNEAQ (reference sequence). This CDR3 reads CASSFPKGDTQYF. The DNA for the CDR3 is TGTGCCAGCAGCTTCCCAAAGGGGGATACGCAGTATTTT. Together with reference TRBV7-9 and TRBJ2-3, the CDR3 gives the full variable domain: DTGVSQNPRHKITKRGQNVTFRCDPISEHNRLYWYRQTLGQGPEFLTYFQNEAQLEKSRLLSDRFSAERPKGSFSTLEIQRTEQGDSAMYLCASSFPKGDTQYFGPGTRLTVL.

This clone was found a few times. The chain employs TRBV5-1 and TRBJ2-5; no clear D. Trimming stripped 3 bases from V and 1 base from J, with 7 bases between. The CDR3 consists of 13 residues. Germline V gene data show CDR1 as SGHRS and CDR2 as YFSETQ. CDR3 sequence reads: CASSWRTQETQYF. CDR3 bases: TGCGCCAGCAGCTGGCGGACCCAAGAGACCCAGTACTTC.

This chain connects TRBV12-5 to TRBJ2-1; no clear D. The CDR3 has 13 amino acids. Germline values: CDR1 LGHNT, CDR2 FRNRAP. Trimming removed 3 bases from V and 1 base from J, with 4 bases in between. CDR3 in amino acids: CASGLRSYNEQFF. CDR3 sequence (DNA): TGTGCTAGTGGTTTAAGGTCCTACAATGAGCAGTTCTTC.

This clone showed up just a few times. The chain employs TRBV5-6 and TRBJ2-1; D gene uncertain. Germline-derived CDR1 and CDR2 are SGHDT and YYEEEE. The V end lost 5 bases, the J end lost 4 bases, and 10 bases lay between the germline ends. The CDR3 loop spans 13 amino acids. The CDR3 DNA is TGTGCCAGCAGTCTGGCAGTTTACAATGAGCAGTTCTTC. It encodes CASSLAVYNEQFF.

CDR3 residues: CASSGFYGYTF. The CDR3 bases are TGTGCCAGCAGCGGGTTCTATGGCTACACCTTC. The chain has TRBV9 and TRBJ1-2; no clear D. This CDR3 is 11 amino acids long. Germline loops: CDR1 SGDLS, CDR2 YYNGEE. The V and J ends lost 3 bases and 4 bases respectively, with 4 bases between them.

The chain joins TRBV29-1 to TRBJ2-7, with D hard to call. Germline V gives CDR1 SQVTM, CDR2 ANQGSEA. The CDR3 spans 11 residues. CDR3 sequence (DNA): TGCTCTGGTGGGTCTGGGGACGAGCAGTACTTC. As protein: CSGGSGDEQYF.

The gene calls are TRBV5-6 and TRBJ2-7; D is perhaps TRBD2 (6 bases). CDR3 length: 13 amino acids. Deletions cut 3 bases from V and 2 bases from J, with 9 bases between. CDR1 is SGHDT and CDR2 is YYEEEE in the germline V gene. The DNA of the CDR3 is TGTGCCAGCAGCTCCGGAGGGGCCTACGAGCAGTACTTC. It is translated as CASSSGGAYEQYF.

The J gene is TRBJ1-1, the V gene TRBV30; possibly TRBD1 for D (6 bases). Germline V lookup: CDR1 GTSNPN, CDR2 SVGIG (reference sequence). The CDR3 sequence is 14 residues long. The germline V and J ends were trimmed by 2 bases and 1 base, with 11 bases remaining between them. CDR3 nucleotide sequence: TGTGCCTGGAGTTGGGGGCTCCAGAACACTGAAGCTTTCTTT. It encodes CAWSWGLQNTEAFF.

The rearrangement joins TRBV30 to TRBJ1-1; 9 bases map to TRBD1. Looked up from germline, CDR1 is GTSNPN and CDR2 is SVGIG (reference sequence). The CDR3 length is 13 residues. The junction had 2 bases not matched to a gene; V was cut back by 2 bases and J by 4 bases. The CDR3 loop reads CAWSSGQGTEAFF. DNA of the CDR3: TGTGCCTGGAGTTCGGGACAGGGCACTGAAGCTTTCTTT. The whole variable domain, filled in from reference TRBV30 and TRBJ1-1, reads SQTIHQWPATLVQPVGSPLSLECTVEGTSNPNLYWYRQAAGRGLQLLFYSVGIGQISSEVPQNLSASRPQDRQFILSSKKLLLSDSGFYLCAWSSGQGTEAFFGQGTRLTVV.

The V and J genes are TRBV7-6 and TRBJ1-1, with TRBD1 matching 10 bases. The V segment lost 6 bases and the J segment 2 bases; nucleotides outside the gene matches: 6. Germline V CDR1 and CDR2: SGHVS, FNYEAQ. The CDR3 totals 15 residues. CDR3 coding DNA: TGTGCCAGCAGTTGGGACAGGGGCCCCAACACTGAAGCTTTCTTT. Its translation: CASSWDRGPNTEAFF.

The rearrangement joins TRBV5-5 to TRBJ2-5, with a tentative D call TRBD1 (6 bases). The germline gives CDR1 SGHKS, CDR2 YYEKEE (reference sequence). The length of the CDR3 is 13 residues. Trimming removed 8 bases at V and 3 bases at J, with 14 bases between. The CDR3 region is CASHTSGEETQYF. The CDR3 bases are TGTGCCAGTCATACTTCAGGGGAAGAGACCCAGTACTTC. The variable domain in full, completed from reference TRBV5-5 and TRBJ2-5, reads DAGVTQSPTHLIKTRGQQVTLRCSPISGHKSVSWYQQVLGQGPQFIFQYYEKEERGRGNFPDRFSARQFPNYSSELNVNALLLGDSALYLCASHTSGEETQYFGPGTRLLVL.

The CDR3: CASSTPGQGSIEAFF. In DNA form, the CDR3 reads TGTGCCAGTAGTACCCCGGGGCAGGGCTCAATTGAAGCTTTCTTT. This chain joins TRBV19 and TRBJ1-1; weak D call: TRBD1 (5 bases). The V gene lost 4 bases and the J gene lost 7 bases, with 19 bases spanning the gap. Germline V gives CDR1 LNHDA, CDR2 SQIVND (reference sequence). The CDR3 runs to 15 residues.

The rearrangement links TRBV10-3 to TRBJ2-7; the D call may be TRBD1 or TRBD2 (5 bases each). Germline-derived CDR1 and CDR2 are ENHRY and SYGVKD. V shed 2 bases and J shed 12 bases, with 11 bases lying between them. The CDR3 loop spans 11 amino acids. For the CDR3, the DNA is TGTGCCATCAGTGAGGGAGGCGACAGGTACTTC. Translating it yields CAISEGGDRYF.

V gene TRBV9 combines with J gene TRBJ2-5; TRBD2 agrees at 8 bases. The germline V gene has CDR1 SGDLS and CDR2 YYNGEE. V dropped 0 bases and J dropped 4; count of bases not matched to a gene: 8. The CDR3 has 16 amino acids. The CDR3 sequence is CASSVGAGGERETQYF. The CDR3 DNA reads TGTGCCAGCAGCGTAGGTGCGGGGGGCGAGAGAGAGACCCAGTACTTC.

The rearrangement uses TRBV7-9 and TRBJ2-3; 12 bases map to TRBD2. The V gene's germline CDR1 is SEHNR and CDR2 FQNEAQ (reference sequence). CDR3 length: 16 residues. The J segment lost 5 bases and the V segment lost 5 bases, leaving 8 bases of the junction unmatched. CDR3: CASSPWTSGERDTQYF. The CDR3 DNA reads TGTGCCAGCAGCCCCTGGACTAGCGGGGAGAGAGATACGCAGTATTTT.

The chain joins TRBV11-2 to TRBJ2-2; 9 bases match TRBD1. CDR3 length: 15 residues. V was clipped by 5 bases and J by 6 bases; unmatched bases: 7. Germline V lookup: CDR1 SGHAT, CDR2 FQNNGV. For the CDR3, the DNA is TGTGCCAGCAGCCCTAGGACAGGGGTGGCCGGGGAGCTGTTTTTT. Translating gives CASSPRTGVAGELFF.

This chain uses TRBV30 with TRBJ2-5; 9 nucleotides agree with TRBD1. Germline lookup yields CDR1 GTSNPN and CDR2 SVGIG (reference sequence). With 7 bases clipped from V and 4 bases from J, the junction kept 4 bases outside the gene matches. The CDR3 is made up of 12 amino acids. The CDR3 DNA reads TGTGCCTACCACAGGGGGCGAGAGACCCAGTACTTC. The encoded protein is CAYHRGRETQYF. Combining the CDR3 with reference TRBV30 and TRBJ2-5 gives the whole variable domain SQTIHQWPATLVQPVGSPLSLECTVEGTSNPNLYWYRQAAGRGLQLLFYSVGIGQISSEVPQNLSASRPQDRQFILSSKKLLLSDSGFYLCAYHRGRETQYFGPGTRLLVL.

The chain joins TRBV7-6 to TRBJ2-5, with 7 bases identical to TRBD2. The CDR3 loop spans 14 amino acids. CDR1 SGHVS and CDR2 FNYEAQ come from the germline V gene. After removal of 1 base from V and 4 bases from J, the junction contained 3 bases not matched to a gene. CDR3 amino acids: CASSLGGGRETQYF. CDR3 sequence (DNA): TGTGCCAGCAGCTTAGGGGGGGGAAGAGAGACCCAGTACTTC.

As for this clone: At the DNA level, this CDR3 is encoded by other sequences in the same sample as well. This chain uses TRBV5-1 with TRBJ1-5, with D possibly matching TRBD1 (6 bases). Between the trimmed V and J ends, which lost 1 base and 5 bases, there was a span of 7 bases. Germline V gene lookup returns CDR1 SGHRS and CDR2 YFSETQ. The CDR3 is 13 residues long. CDR3 nucleotide sequence: TGCGCCAGCAGCTTGAGGGGGGATCAGCCCCAGCATTTT. Protein sequence: CASSLRGDQPQHF.